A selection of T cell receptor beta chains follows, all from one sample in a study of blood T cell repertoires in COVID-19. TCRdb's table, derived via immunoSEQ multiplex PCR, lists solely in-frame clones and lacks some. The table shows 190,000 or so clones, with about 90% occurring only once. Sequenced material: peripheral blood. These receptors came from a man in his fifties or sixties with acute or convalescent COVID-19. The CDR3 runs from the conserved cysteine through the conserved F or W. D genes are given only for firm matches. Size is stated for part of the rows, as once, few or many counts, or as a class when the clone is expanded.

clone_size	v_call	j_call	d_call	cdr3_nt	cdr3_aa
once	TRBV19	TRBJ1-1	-	TGTGCCAGTAGTATAGGGGGAGTCGGCACTGAAGCTTTCTTT	CASSIGGVGTEAFF
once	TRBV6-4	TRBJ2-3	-	TGTGCCAGCAGTGACTATCCCTCCTTATTGGCCCCGCAGTATTTT	CASSDYPSLLAPQYF
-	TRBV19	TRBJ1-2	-	TGTGCCAGTAGCCGGACACAAGGCCTACTACCCTATGGCTACACCTTC	CASSRTQGLLPYGYTF
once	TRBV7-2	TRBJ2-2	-	TGTGCCAGCAGCCAAAGAGAGGAGGGAAGCACCGGGGAGCTGTTTTTT	CASSQREEGSTGELFF
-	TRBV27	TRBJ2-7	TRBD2	TGTGCCAGCAGCTTACTAGCGGGAGGGGCCTACGAGCAGTACTTC	CASSLLAGGAYEQYF
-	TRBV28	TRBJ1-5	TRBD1	TGTGCCAGCAGTCTACAGACAGGGCAGAATCAGCCCCAGCATTTT	CASSLQTGQNQPQHF
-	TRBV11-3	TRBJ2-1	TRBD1	TGTGCCAGCCCCTGCCGGGACAGGGGGCTCTACAATGAGCAGTTCTTC	CASPCRDRGLYNEQFF
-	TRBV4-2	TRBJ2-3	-	TGTGCCAGCAGCCAAGGGGGGCGGGGCACAGATACGCAGTATTTT	CASSQGGRGTDTQYF
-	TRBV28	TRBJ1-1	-	TGTGCCAGCAGTGTCAGGGAGAACACTGAAGCTTTCTTT	CASSVRENTEAFF
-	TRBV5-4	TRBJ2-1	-	TGTGCCAGCAGCTCAGATTCGTCGACCCGAGGAGTGTATGAGCAGTTCTTC	CASSSDSSTRGVYEQFF
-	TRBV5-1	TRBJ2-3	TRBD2	TGCGCCAGCAGCCAACGTTCGGGAGGGGGCACAGATACGCAGTATTTT	CASSQRSGGGTDTQYF
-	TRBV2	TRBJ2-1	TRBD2	TGTGCCAGCAGTGACTCCCTAGCGGAGGAGCAGTTCTTC	CASSDSLAEEQFF
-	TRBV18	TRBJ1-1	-	TGTGCCAGCTCGGAACAGGGACCGAACACTGAAGCTTTCTTT	CASSEQGPNTEAFF
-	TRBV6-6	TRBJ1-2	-	TGTGCCAGCAGTACCATTTCCCGGGGCTATGGCTACACCTTC	CASSTISRGYGYTF
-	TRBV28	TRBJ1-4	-	TGTGCCAGCAGTTTAATCCAGGGGAGGGGAAGGGGAGGTGAAAAACTGTTTTTT	CASSLIQGRGRGGEKLFF
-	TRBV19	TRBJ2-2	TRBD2	TGTGCCAGTAGTAGGCTAGCGGGAACATACCACCGGGAGCTGTTTTTT	CASSRLAGTYHRELFF
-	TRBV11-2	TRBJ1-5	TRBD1	TGTGCCAGCAGTCCCGGGACAGCGCCCAATCAGCCCCAGCATTTT	CASSPGTAPNQPQHF
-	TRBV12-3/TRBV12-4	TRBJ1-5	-	TGTGCCAGCAGGACAGGCCACGATCAGCCCCAGCATTTT	CASRTGHDQPQHF
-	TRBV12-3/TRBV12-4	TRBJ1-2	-	TGTGCCAGCAGTCCTACAGGGAAGGATGGCTACACCTTC	CASSPTGKDGYTF
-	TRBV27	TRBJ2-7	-	TGTGCCAGCAGTCCGGGGACTCGCTACGAGCAGTACTTC	CASSPGTRYEQYF
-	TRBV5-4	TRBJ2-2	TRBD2	TGTGCCAGCAGCTCCTATGAGCGGGGTGGCGGGGAGCTGTTTTTT	CASSSYERGGGELFF
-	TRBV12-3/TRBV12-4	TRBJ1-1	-	TGTGCCATCACTGGGGGGGCGACTGAAGCTTTCTTT	CAITGGATEAFF
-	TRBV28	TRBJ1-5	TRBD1	TGTGCCAGCAGTTTTGGTGACAGGGAAAATCTGCCCCAGCATTTT	CASSFGDRENLPQHF
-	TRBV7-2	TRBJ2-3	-	TGTGCCAGCAGCTTAGCTGCCGTCGAGGATACGCAGTATTTT	CASSLAAVEDTQYF
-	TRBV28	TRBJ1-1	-	TGTGCCAGCAGTAAATCACAGGGTCAAGCTTTCTTT	CASSKSQGQAFF
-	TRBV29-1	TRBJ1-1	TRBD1	TGCAGCGTTAATCTGGGACAGGGGGCCGGAACTGAAGCTTTCTTT	CSVNLGQGAGTEAFF
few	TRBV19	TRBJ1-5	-	TGTGCCAGTAGCCCTTTTAGTCAGCCCCAGCATTTT	CASSPFSQPQHF
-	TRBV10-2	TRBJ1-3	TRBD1	TGCGCCAGCAGTGAACAGGGGGCGAACACCATATATTTT	CASSEQGANTIYF
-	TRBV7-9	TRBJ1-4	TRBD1	TGTGCCAGCACCTGGACAGGGGCCGGTGAAAAACTGTTTTTT	CASTWTGAGEKLFF
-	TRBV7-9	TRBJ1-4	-	TGTGCCAGCAGCTTAATGGGGGCGATTAATGAAAAACTGTTTTTT	CASSLMGAINEKLFF
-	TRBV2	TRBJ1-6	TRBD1	TGTGCCAGCAGTGGGGACAGGACATATAATTCACCCCTCCACTTT	CASSGDRTYNSPLHF
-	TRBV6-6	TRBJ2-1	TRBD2	TGTGCCAGCAGTTACTCGGGTAGCGGGGGGGCAGATGAGCAGTTCTTC	CASSYSGSGGADEQFF
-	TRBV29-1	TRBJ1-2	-	TGCAGCGTTGGACAGGAAAGGACTGGCTACACCTTC	CSVGQERTGYTF
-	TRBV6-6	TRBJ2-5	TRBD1	TGTGCCAGCAGTTCTGGGACAGGGGCCCCCCAAGAGACCCAGTACTTC	CASSSGTGAPQETQYF
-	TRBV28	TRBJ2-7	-	TGTACCAGCAGTTTAGGGCAGGGGACGAGGGAGCAGTACTTC	CTSSLGQGTREQYF
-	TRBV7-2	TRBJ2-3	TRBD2	TGTGCCAGCAGCACCCGACTAGCGAGAGATACGCAGTATTTT	CASSTRLARDTQYF